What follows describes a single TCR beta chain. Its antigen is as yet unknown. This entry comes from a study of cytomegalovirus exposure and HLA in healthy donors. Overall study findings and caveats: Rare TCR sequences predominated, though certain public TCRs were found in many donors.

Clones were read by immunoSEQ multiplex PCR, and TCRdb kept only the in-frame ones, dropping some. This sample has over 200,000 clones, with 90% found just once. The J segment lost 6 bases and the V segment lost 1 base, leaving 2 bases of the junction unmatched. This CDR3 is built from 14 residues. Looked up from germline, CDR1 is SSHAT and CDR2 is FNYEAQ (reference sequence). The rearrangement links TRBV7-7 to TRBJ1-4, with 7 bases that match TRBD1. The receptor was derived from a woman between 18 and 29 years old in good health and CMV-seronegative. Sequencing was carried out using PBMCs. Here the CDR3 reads CASSLGQGHEKLFF. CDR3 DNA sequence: TGTGCCAGCAGCTTAGGACAGGGCCATGAAAAACTGTTTTTT.